These 17 T cell receptor beta chains originate from one sample sequenced in a study of T cell repertoires in cytomegalovirus infection. Which antigens these TCRs recognize remains unknown. A single record per CDR3 protein comes from TCRdb applying MiXCR to the reads. The table includes 310,000 or so distinct CDR3 sequences, 25% detected once. Sequenced material: cultured PBMCs, taken from culture after CMV antigen stimulation. Receptors were obtained from a human donor in good health (CMV status not recorded). Some clones in this sample may be carry-over from other donors' samples.

This clonotype was picked up a small number of times. V usage is TRBV4-1 and J usage is TRBJ1-1; D not certain. V was clipped by 0 bases and J by 0 bases, with 5 bases between them. Germline assignment: CDR1 MGHRA and CDR2 YSYEKL. The CDR3 loop spans 14 amino acids. DNA of the CDR3: TGCGCCAGCAGCCAAGAATTGATGAACACTGAAGCTTTCTTT. It specifies CASSQELMNTEAFF.

This rearrangement joins TRBV7-9 to TRBJ2-2; no definite D call. The CDR3 contains 16 residues. V gave up 5 bases and J gave up 6 bases, with 19 bases separating them. The V gene's germline CDR1 is SEHNR and CDR2 FQNEAQ (reference sequence). CDR3 in amino acids: CASSPISGYTAGELFF. CDR3 nucleotide sequence: TGTGCCAGCAGCCCCATCAGTGGGTACACCGCCGGGGAGCTGTTTTTT.

V is TRBV6-2 or TRBV6-3 and J is TRBJ2-1, with D perhaps TRBD2 (6 bases). The CDR3 has 16 residues. V lost 10 bases and J 4 bases, leaving 23 bases between the germline ends. Per the germline V gene, CDR1 is MNHEY and CDR2 is SVGEGT. The CDR3 nucleotides read TGTGCCACCCATGACGCTCTCGGGGGTCGTTACAATGAGCAGTTCTTC. Protein: CATHDALGGRYNEQFF.

This clonotype has a handful of counts. This sequence joins TRBV19 and TRBJ1-5; D gene unclear. V was trimmed by 3 bases and J by 0 bases, leaving 12 bases between them. This CDR3 region has 16 residues. The germline V gene encodes CDR1 LNHDA and CDR2 SQIVND (reference sequence). The DNA for the CDR3 is TGTGCCAGTAGTATTGGTTCAGGAGATAGCAATCAGCCCCAGCATTTT. Translated, it gives CASSIGSGDSNQPQHF.

This clonotype came up many times. The chain carries TRBV12-3 or TRBV12-4 and TRBJ2-7; 7 bases map to TRBD2. With V trimmed by 2 bases and J by 4 bases, 2 bases remained unmatched. The CDR3 is 13 amino acids. The CDR3 here is CASSLSGTYEQYF. DNA for the CDR3: TGTGCCAGCAGTTTAAGCGGGACTTACGAGCAGTACTTC.

This clonotype was detected many times. The chain joins TRBV7-2 to TRBJ2-5; TRBD2 is a possible D gene (6 bases). V gave up 5 bases and J gave up 2 bases, with 15 bases separating them. This CDR3 is built from 15 residues. Germline values: CDR1 SGHTA, CDR2 FQGNSA. The CDR3 sequence: CASSLVAERQETQYF. CDR3 DNA sequence: TGTGCCAGCAGCCTAGTAGCGGAGAGGCAAGAGACCCAGTACTTC. The variable domain in full, with the rest retrieved from reference TRBV7-2 and TRBJ2-5, is GAGVSQSPSNKVTEKGKDVELRCDPISGHTALYWYRQSLGQGLEFLIYFQGNSAPDKSGLPSDRFSAERTGGSVSTLTIQRTQQEDSAVYLCASSLVAERQETQYFGPGTRLLVL.

This clonotype was picked up a small number of times. This sequence joins TRBV5-6 and TRBJ1-2; D unresolved. The CDR3 extends over 14 amino acids. Germline loops: CDR1 SGHDT, CDR2 YYEEEE. The V end was cut by 2 bases, the J end by 8 bases, with 16 bases between. In nucleotides, the CDR3 is TGTGCCAGCAGCTTAGGCAGTACGCCCGTAGGCTACACCTTC. As protein: CASSLGSTPVGYTF.

The chain joins TRBV29-1 to TRBJ2-7; D is possibly TRBD1 (5 bases). This CDR3 contains 11 residues. CDR1 and CDR2 from the germline V gene are SQVTM and ANQGSEA. V was clipped by 6 bases and J by 6 bases, with 12 bases between them. CDR3 region: CSVNQGPEQYF. DNA for the CDR3: TGCAGCGTCAACCAGGGTCCCGAGCAGTACTTC.

This clonotype was observed a handful of times. V gene TRBV24-1 combines with J gene TRBJ2-3, with D hard to call. V dropped 1 base and J dropped 0 bases, with 10 bases sitting between them. CDR3 length: 16 residues. Germline loops: CDR1 KGHDR, CDR2 SFDVKD. The CDR3 protein is CATSDLGSSSTDTQYF. CDR3 DNA: TGTGCCACCAGTGATTTAGGGTCCTCTAGCACAGATACGCAGTATTTT.

The chain is built from TRBV28 and TRBJ2-2; 9 bases line up with TRBD2. The CDR3 loop spans 15 amino acids. Germline trimming cut 7 bases from V and 1 base from J; bases unmatched to any gene: 4. CDR1 is MDHEN, CDR2 SYDVKM, per germline. CDR3 loop: CASNPSGENTGELFF. DNA of the CDR3: TGTGCCAGCAACCCTAGCGGGGAGAACACCGGGGAGCTGTTTTTT.

This clonotype was seen ten or more times. The chain uses TRBV7-2 and TRBJ1-1, with a tentative D call TRBD1 (6 bases). The CDR3 has 12 amino acids. Germline V lookup: CDR1 SGHTA, CDR2 FQGNSA. Trimming cost V 5 bases and J 11 bases, with 15 bases left between them. This CDR3 reads CASSLNRAAAFF. DNA of the CDR3: TGTGCCAGCAGCCTCAACAGGGCTGCCGCTTTCTTT.

This clonotype has just a few counts. The chain links TRBV6-1 to TRBJ1-1; possibly TRBD1 for D (5 bases). In germline, CDR1 is MNHNS, CDR2 SASEGT. Between the trimmed V and J ends, which lost 3 bases and 4 bases, there was a span of 12 bases. CDR3 length equals 14 residues. As DNA, the CDR3 is TGTGCCAGCAGTGATTCAGGGTTTGGCACTGAAGCTTTCTTT. Its translation: CASSDSGFGTEAFF.

This clonotype was detected only a few times. The chain links TRBV30 to TRBJ2-7, with a tentative D call TRBD2 (9 bases). With 2 bases removed from V and 4 bases from J, the gap between germline ends came to 27 bases. This CDR3 is built from 18 residues. Germline V CDR1 and CDR2: GTSNPN, SVGIG (reference sequence). CDR3 residues: CAWSKAGGWSREGYEQYF. The CDR3 nucleotides are TGTGCCTGGAGTAAGGCAGGGGGCTGGTCGCGGGAGGGTTACGAGCAGTACTTC.

The CDR3 DNA is TGTGCCAGCAGCTTAGACCCTGGCAGGGTTGTCGAGCAGTACTTC. Protein: CASSLDPGRVVEQYF. The rearrangement joins TRBV7-2 to TRBJ2-7; tentative D call: TRBD1 (5 bases). Trimming stripped 1 base from V and 6 bases from J, with 16 bases between. Germline V gene sequence: CDR1 SGHTA, CDR2 FQGNSA. The CDR3 spans 15 residues.

This clonotype was observed a handful of times. The chain combines TRBV24-1 with TRBJ2-1, with 7 bases fitting TRBD1. The ends lost 4 bases at V and 3 bases at J; junction bases unmatched: 8. The germline V gene has CDR1 KGHDR and CDR2 SFDVKD. This CDR3 comprises 16 residues. The CDR3, as DNA: TGTGCCACCAGTGAGAGTCTGACAGGGAGCTACAATGAGCAGTTCTTC. Translating it yields CATSESLTGSYNEQFF.

As for this clonotype: A much larger clone lies a single base off, so this may be a read error. This chain joins TRBV28 and TRBJ2-7, with D unclear. Germline V gene data show CDR1 as MDHEN and CDR2 as SYDVKM. V dropped 1 base and J dropped 3 bases, with 4 bases sitting between them. The CDR3 contains 12 residues. CDR3 nucleotides: TGTGCCAGCAGTTTATACTTCTACGAGCAGTACTTC. It encodes CASSLYFYEQYF. Full variable domain (rest looked up from reference TRBV28 and TRBJ2-7): DVKVTQSSRYLVKRTGEKVFLECVQDMDHENMFWYRQDPGLGLRLIYFSYDVKMKEKGDIPEGYSVSREKKERFSLILESASTNQTSMYLCASSLYFYEQYFGPGTRLTVT.

The rearrangement uses TRBV19 and TRBJ2-7; TRBD2 is a possible D gene (5 bases). The CDR3 contains 13 residues. The germline V gene encodes CDR1 LNHDA and CDR2 SQIVND (reference sequence). V shed 5 bases and J shed 0 bases, with 8 bases lying between them. CDR3 sequence (DNA): TGTGCCAGTAGTCCCCGGGGCTCCTACGAGCAGTACGTC. This sequence encodes CASSPRGSYEQYV.